This T cell receptor (beta chain) was found in a study of CD8 T cells in Susac syndrome. Overall study results and limits: An acknowledgment was made by the study that its TCR sequencing and HLA analysis involved relatively few individuals.

Sequencing of TCR beta was performed on blood CD8+ T cells and on blood CD4+ T cells. Healthy donors, matched for age and sex, constituted the control group. Roughly 0.5 to 1 ug RNA was reverse transcribed with random hexamers. Amplification of the TCR beta CDR3 was carried out by immunoSEQ multiplex PCR, which spanned a total of 54 Vbeta and 13 Jbeta segments. TCRdb independently ran MiXCR on the immunoSEQ multiplex PCR reads; one entry per CDR3 protein. The sample carries 120,000 to 150,000 distinct CDR3 sequences, roughly 94% recorded once. The CDR3 has 13 residues. The V and J ends lost 7 bases and 5 bases, in that order; junction bases with no gene match: 9. Germline CDR1 and CDR2: SQVTM and ANQGSEA. As regards this clonotype: No antigen is known for it.

This sequence joins TRBV29-1 and TRBJ2-7; 9 bases fit TRBD1. The origin of this receptor is a human donor in good health. Sequencing input: CD8+ T cells from PBMCs. The chain's CDR3 is CSGRTGETHEQYF. The CDR3 DNA follows: TGCAGCGGCCGGACAGGGGAAACCCACGAGCAGTACTTC.